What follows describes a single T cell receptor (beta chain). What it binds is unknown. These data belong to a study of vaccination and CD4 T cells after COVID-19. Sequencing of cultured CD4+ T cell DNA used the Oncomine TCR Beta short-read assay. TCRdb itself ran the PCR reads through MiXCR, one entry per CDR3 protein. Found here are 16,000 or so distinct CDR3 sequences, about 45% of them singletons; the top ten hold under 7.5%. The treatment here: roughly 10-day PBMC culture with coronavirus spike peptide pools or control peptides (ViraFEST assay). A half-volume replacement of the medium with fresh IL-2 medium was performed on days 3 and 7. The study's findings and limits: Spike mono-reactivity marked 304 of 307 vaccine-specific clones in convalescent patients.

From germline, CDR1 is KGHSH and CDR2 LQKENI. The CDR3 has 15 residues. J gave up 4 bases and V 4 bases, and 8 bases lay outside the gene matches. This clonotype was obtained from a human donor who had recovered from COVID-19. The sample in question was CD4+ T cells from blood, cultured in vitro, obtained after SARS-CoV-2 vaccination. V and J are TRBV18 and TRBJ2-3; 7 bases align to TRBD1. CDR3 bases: TGTGCCAGCTCACGTTTACAGGGGAAGGCAGATACGCAGTATTTT. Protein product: CASSRLQGKADTQYF. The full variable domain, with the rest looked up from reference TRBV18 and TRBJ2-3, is NAGVMQNPRHLVRRRGQEARLRCSPMKGHSHVYWYRQLPEEGLKFMVYLQKENIIDESGMPKERFSAEFPKEGPSILRIQQVVRGDSAAYFCASSRLQGKADTQYFGPGTRLTVL.